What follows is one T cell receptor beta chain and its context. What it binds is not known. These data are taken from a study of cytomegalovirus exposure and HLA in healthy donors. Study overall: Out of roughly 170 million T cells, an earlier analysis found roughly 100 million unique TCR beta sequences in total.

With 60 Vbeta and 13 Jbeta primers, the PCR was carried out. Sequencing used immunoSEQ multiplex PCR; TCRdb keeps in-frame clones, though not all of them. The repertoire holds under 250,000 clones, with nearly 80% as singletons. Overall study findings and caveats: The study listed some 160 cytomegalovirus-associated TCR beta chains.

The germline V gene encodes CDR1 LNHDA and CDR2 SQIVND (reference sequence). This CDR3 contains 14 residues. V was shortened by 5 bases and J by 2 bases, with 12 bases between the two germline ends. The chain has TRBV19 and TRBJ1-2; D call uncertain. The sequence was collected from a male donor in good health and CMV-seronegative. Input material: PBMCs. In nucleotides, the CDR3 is TGTGCCAGTAGTCTCTCCGTGAGGAACTATGGCTACACCTTC. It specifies CASSLSVRNYGYTF.